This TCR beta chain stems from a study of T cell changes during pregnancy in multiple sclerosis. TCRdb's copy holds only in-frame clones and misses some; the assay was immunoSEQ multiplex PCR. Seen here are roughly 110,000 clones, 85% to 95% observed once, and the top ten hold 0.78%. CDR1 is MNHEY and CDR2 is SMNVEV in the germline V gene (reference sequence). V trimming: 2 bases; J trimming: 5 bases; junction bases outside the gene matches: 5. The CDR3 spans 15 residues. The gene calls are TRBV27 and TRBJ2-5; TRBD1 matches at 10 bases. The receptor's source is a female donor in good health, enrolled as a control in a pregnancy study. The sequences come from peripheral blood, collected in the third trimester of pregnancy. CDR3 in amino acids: CASSLDRGRGETQYF. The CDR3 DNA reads TGTGCCAGCAGTTTAGACAGGGGGCGGGGGGAGACCCAGTACTTC.